One sample yielded the 10 T cell receptor beta chains listed below, sequenced in a study of T-cell reconstitution after alpha-beta-depleted transplantation in children. Unique molecular identifiers were used in preparing the TCRbeta library. TCRdb processed the PCR reads anew with MiXCR; each CDR3 protein has one entry. The sample has over 400,000 distinct CDR3 sequences; roughly two fifths are singletons. The sequencing here drew on PBMCs, taken before TCRalphabeta/CD19-depleted stem cell transplant. The receptor source for this set is a girl aged 2-10 years with aplastic anemia, due to receive a stem cell transplant.

In its sample, this clonotype was seen many times. This sequence joins TRBV10-2 and TRBJ2-5; D gene unclear. This CDR3 has 13 residues. Trimming left V 4 bases short and J 2 bases short, with 8 bases between. In germline, CDR1 is WSHSY, CDR2 SAAADI. The CDR3 is CASSVEKQETQYF. DNA for the CDR3: TGCGCCAGCAGTGTGGAGAAACAAGAGACCCAGTACTTC.

This clonotype is a singleton in its sample. The rearrangement uses TRBV23-1 and TRBJ1-1; D might be TRBD1 (5 bases). TRBV23-1 counts as an open reading frame of uncertain function. The CDR3 consists of 11 residues. Trimming removed 6 bases from V and 10 bases from J, with 12 bases in between. The CDR3 DNA reads as TGCGCCAGCAGGGGGGGAGGCCCAGCTTTCTTT. Translated, it gives CASRGGGPAFF.

The J gene is TRBJ2-1, the V gene TRBV5-1; the match to TRBD2 covers 8 bases. CDR1 and CDR2 (germline): SGHRS, YFSETQ. With 7 bases clipped from V and 0 bases from J, the junction kept 12 bases outside the gene matches. The CDR3 consists of 17 residues. CDR3 amino acids: CASGYRSGSYSYNEQFF. CDR3 coding DNA: TGCGCCAGCGGCTACCGGAGCGGGAGTTACTCCTACAATGAGCAGTTCTTC. Looking up the rest from reference TRBV5-1 and TRBJ2-1 gives the full variable domain: KAGVTQTPRYLIKTRGQQVTLSCSPISGHRSVSWYQQTPGQGLQFLFEYFSETQRNKGNFPGRFSGRQFSNSRSEMNVSTLELGDSALYLCASGYRSGSYSYNEQFFGPGTRLTVL.

In its sample, this clonotype was seen many times. This sequence joins TRBV4-1 and TRBJ2-5; no clear D gene. V shed 0 bases and J shed 7 bases, with 18 bases lying between them. This CDR3 region has 16 residues. Looked up from germline, CDR1 is MGHRA and CDR2 is YSYEKL. CDR3 DNA sequence: TGCGCCAGCAGCCAAGAGGGTGGGTCCCACTTAGGGACCCAGTACTTC. Encoded protein: CASSQEGGSHLGTQYF.

The rearrangement joins TRBV20-1 to TRBJ2-3, with D uncertain. The CDR3 has 15 amino acids. V lost 6 bases and J lost 6, with 22 bases in between. Germline CDR1 and CDR2: DFQATT and SNEGSKA (reference sequence). CDR3 DNA: TGCAGTGCGAGAAGGACGGACGAACCCTGGGATACGCAGTATTTT. This sequence encodes CSARRTDEPWDTQYF.

J is TRBJ2-5 and V is TRBV5-1; D is perhaps TRBD2 (5 bases). Germline V gene sequence: CDR1 SGHRS, CDR2 YFSETQ. The CDR3 runs to 15 residues. V lost 2 bases and J 1 base, leaving 12 bases between the germline ends. The CDR3 loop is CASSFLATGQETQYF. The DNA of the CDR3 is TGCGCCAGCAGCTTCTTAGCGACGGGCCAAGAGACCCAGTACTTC.

This clonotype has ten or more counts. This chain uses TRBV18 with TRBJ1-1, with 11 bases aligning to TRBD1. The CDR3 sequence is 14 residues long. V shed 4 bases, J shed 4 bases, and the junction held 2 bases outside the gene matches. In germline, CDR1 is KGHSH, CDR2 LQKENI. The CDR3, as DNA: TGTGCCAGCTCACTTGGACAGGGGGCCACTGAAGCTTTCTTT. Translated: CASSLGQGATEAFF.

J is TRBJ2-3 and V is TRBV20-1, with unresolved D. With 3 bases removed from V and 2 bases from J, the gap between germline ends came to 18 bases. This CDR3 contains 16 residues. The germline CDR1 and CDR2 sequences are DFQATT and SNEGSKA (reference sequence). The CDR3 DNA is TGCAGTGCTAGCCTCCGCGTCGAGAAATCCACAGATACGCAGTATTTT. It is translated as CSASLRVEKSTDTQYF.

V is TRBV18 and J is TRBJ2-7; weak D call: TRBD2 (5 bases). V was cut by 2 bases and J by 12 bases, with 17 bases left in between. Per germline, CDR1 KGHSH and CDR2 LQKENI. The CDR3 has 13 residues. CDR3 sequence reads: CASSPMQEDSRYF. Here the CDR3 DNA reads TGTGCCAGCTCACCAATGCAGGAGGATTCCCGGTACTTC. Full variable domain (remainder filled in from reference TRBV18 and TRBJ2-7): NAGVMQNPRHLVRRRGQEARLRCSPMKGHSHVYWYRQLPEEGLKFMVYLQKENIIDESGMPKERFSAEFPKEGPSILRIQQVVRGDSAAYFCASSPMQEDSRYFGPGTRLTVT.

The V gene is TRBV5-5, the J gene TRBJ1-2; possibly TRBD1 for D (6 bases). Germline values: CDR1 SGHKS, CDR2 YYEKEE (reference sequence). The V and J ends lost 5 bases and 8 bases respectively, with 16 bases between them. The CDR3 extends over 13 amino acids. The CDR3 loop is CASSNRVLGGYTF. Written as DNA, the CDR3 is TGTGCCAGCAGTAACAGGGTGCTTGGCGGCTACACCTTC.